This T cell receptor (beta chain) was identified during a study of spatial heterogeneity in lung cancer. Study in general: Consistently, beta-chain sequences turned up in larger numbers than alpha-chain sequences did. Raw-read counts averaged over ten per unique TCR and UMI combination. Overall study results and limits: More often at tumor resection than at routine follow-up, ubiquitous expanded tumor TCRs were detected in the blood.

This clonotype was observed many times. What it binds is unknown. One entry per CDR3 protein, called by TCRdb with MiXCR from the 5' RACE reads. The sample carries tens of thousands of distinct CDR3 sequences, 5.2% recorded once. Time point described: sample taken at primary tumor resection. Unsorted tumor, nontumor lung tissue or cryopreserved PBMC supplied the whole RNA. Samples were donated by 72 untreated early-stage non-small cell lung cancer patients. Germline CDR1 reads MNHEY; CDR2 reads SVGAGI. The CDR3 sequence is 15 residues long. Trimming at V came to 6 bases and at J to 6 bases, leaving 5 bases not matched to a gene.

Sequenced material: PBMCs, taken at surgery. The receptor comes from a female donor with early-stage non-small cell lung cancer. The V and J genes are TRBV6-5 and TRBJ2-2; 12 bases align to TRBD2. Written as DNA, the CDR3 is TGTGCCAGCAGCCCCCTAGCGGGGGGGCCCGGGGAGCTGTTTTTT. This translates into CASSPLAGGPGELFF.